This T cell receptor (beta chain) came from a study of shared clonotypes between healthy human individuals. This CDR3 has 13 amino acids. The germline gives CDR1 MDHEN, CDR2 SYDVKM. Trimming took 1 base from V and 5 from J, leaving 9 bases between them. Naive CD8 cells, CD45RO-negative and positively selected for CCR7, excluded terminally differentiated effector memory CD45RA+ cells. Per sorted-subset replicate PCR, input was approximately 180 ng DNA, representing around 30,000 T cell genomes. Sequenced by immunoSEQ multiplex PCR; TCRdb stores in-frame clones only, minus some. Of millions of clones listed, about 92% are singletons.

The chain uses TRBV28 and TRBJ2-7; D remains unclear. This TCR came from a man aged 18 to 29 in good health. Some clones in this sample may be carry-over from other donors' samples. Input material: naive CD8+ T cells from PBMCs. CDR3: CASSLSIQDEQYF. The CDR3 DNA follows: TGTGCCAGCAGTTTATCCATCCAAGACGAGCAGTACTTC.